A single sample gave rise to the 5 T cell receptor beta chains below, sequenced in a study of blood T cell repertoires in COVID-19 (dated by TCRdb to the early 2020s). Library preparation employed the immunoSEQ multiplex PCR assay. The source is immuneACCESS, and TCRdb retained only in-frame sequences with V and J called. Part of the clones is not carried over; for the studies checked, unresolved V genes explain less than half of this, and the remainder is unexplained. Counted in this sample were more than 250,000 clones; more than 90% of them appeared once. The leading ten clones occupy 15% to 20% of the sample. The sequencing input was PBMCs or T cells enriched from blood (not recorded which). The receptor source for this set is a woman in her 30s who had recovered from COVID-19.

This chain joins TRBV6-5 and TRBJ1-1; D might be TRBD1 (5 bases). The CDR3 runs to 12 residues. With 5 bases removed from V and 5 bases from J, the gap between germline ends came to 9 bases. CDR1 and CDR2 from the germline V gene are MNHEY and SVGAGI. CDR3 bases: TGTGCCAGCAGTAGCCCAGGGACTGAAGCTTTCTTT. The encoded protein is CASSSPGTEAFF.

The count of this clone is one. The CDR3 protein is CASSPPGLRELYNEQFF. CDR3 sequence (DNA): TGTGCCAGCAGTCCCCCGGGTCTGAGAGAACTCTACAATGAGCAGTTCTTC. The chain carries TRBV25-1 and TRBJ2-1, with no clear D. V lost 5 bases and J 3 bases, leaving 20 bases between the germline ends. The CDR3 extends over 17 amino acids. From germline, CDR1 is MGHDK and CDR2 SYGVNS.

This rearrangement joins TRBV4-3 to TRBJ1-1; unclear D gene. Germline CDR1 LGHNA, CDR2 YSLEER. Trimming cost V 1 base and J 1 base, with 7 bases left between them. The CDR3 totals 14 residues. The CDR3 sequence: CASSQVAGNTEAFF. CDR3 bases: TGCGCCAGCAGCCAAGTCGCAGGGAACACTGAAGCTTTCTTT.

V and J are TRBV9 and TRBJ2-1; D remains unclear. The CDR3 loop spans 14 amino acids. V was trimmed by 4 bases and J by 7 bases, leaving 15 bases between them. CDR1 and CDR2 from the germline V gene are SGDLS and YYNGEE. The DNA for the CDR3 is TGTGCCAGCAGCTCCGGCTCTGGGCCAAATGAGCAGTTCTTC. Protein product: CASSSGSGPNEQFF. Looking up the rest from reference TRBV9 and TRBJ2-1 gives the full variable domain: DSGVTQTPKHLITATGQRVTLRCSPRSGDLSVYWYQQSLDQGLQFLIQYYNGEERAKGNILERFSAQQFPDLHSELNLSSLELGDSALYFCASSSGSGPNEQFFGPGTRLTVL.

This chain uses TRBV19 with TRBJ2-2, with 8 nucleotides matching TRBD1. CDR3 length: 14 residues. CDR1 LNHDA and CDR2 SQIVND come from the germline V gene (reference sequence). The junction had 6 bases not matched to a gene; V was cut back by 7 bases and J by 5 bases. The CDR3 loop reads CASTQGARTGELFF. CDR3 in DNA: TGTGCCAGTACTCAGGGGGCGAGGACCGGGGAGCTGTTTTTT.